Listed here are 27 T cell receptor beta chains from one sample, sequenced in a study of shared clonotypes between healthy human individuals. Produced via immunoSEQ multiplex PCR; TCRdb's table is partial and in-frame only. Seen here are over a million clones, roughly 74% observed once, and the top ten hold 0.5% to 0.65%. The sample consisted of memory CD4+ T cells from PBMCs. Subset specified: CD45RA-negative fraction. The origin of the receptors is a man between 18 and 35 years old in good health. Some clones in this sample may be carry-over from other donors' samples.

This clone was seen more than once but under ten times. The genes are TRBV5-1 and TRBJ2-1; 8 nucleotides align to TRBD2. The CDR3 is 15 amino acids. Trimming cost V 2 bases and J 5 bases; bases outside gene matches: 6. CDR1 is SGHRS and CDR2 is YFSETQ in the germline V gene. The CDR3 loop is CASSLRSGGNNEQFF. The CDR3 coding sequence is TGCGCCAGCAGCTTACGATCGGGAGGGAACAATGAGCAGTTCTTC.

The chain combines TRBV5-6 with TRBJ2-3, with 7 bases matching TRBD1. The CDR3 totals 15 residues. With 2 bases clipped from V and 1 base from J, the junction kept 4 bases outside the gene matches. Per germline, CDR1 SGHDT and CDR2 YYEEEE. The CDR3 nucleotides are TGTGCCAGCAGCTTCCTGGGACAGCGCACAGATACGCAGTATTTT. Its translation: CASSFLGQRTDTQYF.

The V and J genes are TRBV2 and TRBJ2-7; 7 bases match TRBD1. The V segment lost 7 bases and the J segment 0 bases; nucleotides outside the gene matches: 6. Germline loops: CDR1 SNHLY, CDR2 FYNNEI. The CDR3 contains 14 residues. CDR3 sequence (DNA): TGTGCCAGCATTGGGCAGGGGGTCTCCTACGAGCAGTACTTC. It translates to CASIGQGVSYEQYF. The entire variable domain, with the rest obtained from reference TRBV2 and TRBJ2-7, is as follows: EPEVTQTPSHQVTQMGQEVILRCVPISNHLYFYWYRQILGQKVEFLVSFYNNEISEKSEIFDDQFSVERPDGSNFTLKIRSTKLEDSAMYFCASIGQGVSYEQYFGPGTRLTVT.

A word on this clone: This same CDR3 is encoded by further DNA sequences in the sample. J is TRBJ2-3 and V is TRBV11-2; the D is unclear. V was trimmed by 1 base and J by 6 bases, leaving 8 bases between them. CDR1 and CDR2 from the germline V gene are SGHAT and FQNNGV. The CDR3 has 13 residues. CDR3 bases: TGTGCCAGCAGCTTAGGTCGTGCGGATACGCAGTATTTT. It codes for CASSLGRADTQYF.

The chain links TRBV7-2 to TRBJ2-1; 10 positions agree with TRBD2. The V gene's germline CDR1 is SGHTA and CDR2 FQGNSA. The CDR3 length is 15 residues. Unmatched junction bases numbered 4, after V lost 1 base and J lost 7 bases. The CDR3 DNA reads as TGTGCCAGCAGCTTAGAGGTAGCGGGAGGTAATGAGCAGTTCTTC. Translation: CASSLEVAGGNEQFF.

V gene TRBV9 combines with J gene TRBJ1-1; a weak D match, TRBD1 (5 bases). Germline lookup yields CDR1 SGDLS and CDR2 YYNGEE. CDR3 length: 17 amino acids. The germline V and J ends were trimmed by 0 bases and 2 bases, with 17 bases remaining between them. As DNA, the CDR3 is TGTGCCAGCAGCGTAGGGTCAGGGAGGGGATATAACACTGAAGCTTTCTTT. Amino acids: CASSVGSGRGYNTEAFF.

The chain has TRBV28 and TRBJ1-5; possible D gene TRBD1, 5 bases. This CDR3 has 15 amino acids. V was trimmed by 6 bases and J by 5 bases, leaving 17 bases between them. Per germline, CDR1 MDHEN and CDR2 SYDVKM. The CDR3 spells CASSPLGRGDQPQHF. CDR3 coding DNA: TGTGCCAGCAGCCCCCTGGGACGGGGTGATCAGCCCCAGCATTTT. Looking up the rest from reference TRBV28 and TRBJ1-5 gives the full variable domain: DVKVTQSSRYLVKRTGEKVFLECVQDMDHENMFWYRQDPGLGLRLIYFSYDVKMKEKGDIPEGYSVSREKKERFSLILESASTNQTSMYLCASSPLGRGDQPQHFGDGTRLSIL.

The chain couples TRBV20-1 to TRBJ2-5, with D perhaps TRBD2 (5 bases). The germline gives CDR1 DFQATT, CDR2 SNEGSKA (reference sequence). The CDR3 loop spans 11 amino acids. With 6 bases removed from V and 7 bases from J, the gap between germline ends came to 12 bases. CDR3 nucleotides: TGCAGTGCCCTTAGCGAGCCGACCCAGTACTTC. Its translation is CSALSEPTQYF.

This chain joins TRBV25-1 and TRBJ2-7; TRBD2 agrees at 7 bases. The CDR3 spans 14 residues. Per germline, CDR1 MGHDK and CDR2 SYGVNS. The trim removed 6 bases at V and 2 bases at J, leaving 7 bases unmatched. The CDR3 DNA follows: TGTGCCAGCAGGGGAGGGGTTTTTGCCTACGAGCAGTACTTC. It is translated as CASRGGVFAYEQYF.

The V gene is TRBV11-2, the J gene TRBJ1-2, with D perhaps matching TRBD1 (5 bases). Trimming took 1 base from V and 3 from J, leaving 24 bases between them. This CDR3 is 19 amino acids long. Germline V gene lookup returns CDR1 SGHAT and CDR2 FQNNGV. CDR3 protein: CASSLGTYQGGDRDYGYTF. The CDR3 DNA is TGTGCCAGCAGCTTAGGGACCTATCAAGGAGGGGATCGGGACTATGGCTACACCTTC.

Comments on this clone: Distinct nucleotide sequences in the sample also encode this CDR3. The chain couples TRBV5-1 to TRBJ1-3, with D uncertain. CDR1 SGHRS and CDR2 YFSETQ come from the germline V gene. The V end was cut by 0 bases, the J end by 4 bases, with 8 bases between. This CDR3 contains 14 residues. DNA for the CDR3: TGCGCCAGCAGCTTGGCCGGTCGGGGAAACACCATATATTTT. It codes for CASSLAGRGNTIYF. Variable domain in full (rest from reference TRBV5-1 and TRBJ1-3): KAGVTQTPRYLIKTRGQQVTLSCSPISGHRSVSWYQQTPGQGLQFLFEYFSETQRNKGNFPGRFSGRQFSNSRSEMNVSTLELGDSALYLCASSLAGRGNTIYFGEGSWLTVV.

The V call is TRBV6-1, the J call TRBJ1-5; D might be TRBD1 (6 bases). This CDR3 region has 14 residues. CDR1 MNHNS and CDR2 SASEGT come from the germline V gene. Trimming took 3 bases from V and 2 from J, leaving 8 bases between them. The DNA of the CDR3 is TGTGCCAGCAGTGACAGGGGTGGCAATCAGCCCCAGCATTTT. Its protein product is CASSDRGGNQPQHF.

The J gene is TRBJ1-3, the V gene TRBV18, with D uncertain. Germline CDR1 and CDR2: KGHSH and LQKENI. V gave up 2 bases and J gave up 2 bases, with 16 bases separating them. This CDR3 is 17 amino acids long. As DNA, the CDR3 is TGTGCCAGCTCACCAAGTTCTGGCCACGGGGCTGGAAACACCATATATTTT. Protein sequence: CASSPSSGHGAGNTIYF.

As for this clone: One end of the junction is discordant with germline, which a read error may explain. V gene TRBV7-3 combines with J gene TRBJ1-2; maybe TRBD1 (6 bases). This CDR3 is built from 16 residues. Germline V CDR1 and CDR2: SGHTA, FQGTGA. CDR3 residues: CASSLIGQPANYGYTF. CDR3 bases: TGCGCCAGCAGCTTAATTGGACAGCCGGCTAACTATGGCTACACCTTC.

This chain links TRBV7-2 with TRBJ1-5, with D maybe TRBD1 (6 bases). The CDR3 is 15 amino acids. Trimming pared 1 base from V and 6 bases from J, leaving 13 bases between. Germline V gene lookup returns CDR1 SGHTA and CDR2 FQGNSA. The CDR3: CASSLVMLGGQPQHF. CDR3 sequence (DNA): TGTGCCAGCAGCTTAGTCATGCTAGGGGGTCAGCCCCAGCATTTT.

In regard to this clone: This sample also contains other DNA sequences that code for the same CDR3. The genes are TRBV2 and TRBJ2-3; maybe TRBD2 (5 bases). The CDR3 consists of 14 residues. The V and J ends lost 4 bases and 1 base respectively, with 9 bases between them. Germline V gene lookup returns CDR1 SNHLY and CDR2 FYNNEI. The CDR3: CASSAQRGTDTQYF. CDR3 nucleotide sequence: TGTGCCAGCAGTGCACAGAGGGGCACAGATACGCAGTATTTT.

The gene calls are TRBV7-9 and TRBJ1-1; D is ambiguous. The CDR3 length is 13 residues. Trimming cost V 0 bases and J 7 bases, with 9 bases left between them. Germline loops: CDR1 SEHNR, CDR2 FQNEAQ (reference sequence). In nucleotides, the CDR3 is TGTGCCAGCAGCTTAGCGCAGCAGAATGAAGCTTTCTTT. This encodes CASSLAQQNEAFF.

To note about this clone: A far larger clone is a single base away, which makes a read error likely. V usage is TRBV5-4 and J usage is TRBJ1-1, with D uncertain. There are 14 residues in the CDR3. Per the germline V gene, CDR1 is SGHNT and CDR2 is YYREEE (reference sequence). CDR3 nucleotides: TGTGTCAGCAGCACCTTCCGGAAGAACACTGAAGCTTTCTTT. As protein: CVSSTFRKNTEAFF.

The V call is TRBV14, the J call TRBJ2-3; D gene uncertain. There are 13 residues in the CDR3. V was clipped by 0 bases and J by 7 bases, with 8 bases between them. Per germline, CDR1 SGHDN and CDR2 FVKESK. In DNA, the CDR3 is TGTGCCAGCAGCCAAGATGGGGTCCATACGCAGTATTTT. Protein sequence: CASSQDGVHTQYF.

This chain joins TRBV10-2 and TRBJ1-2, with TRBD1 matching over 7 bases. CDR1 is WSHSY, CDR2 SAAADI, per germline. The CDR3 sequence is 15 residues long. V shed 4 bases, J shed 7 bases, and the junction held 12 bases outside the gene matches. The DNA for the CDR3 is TGCGCCAGCAGTGCGTACCGGACAGGCGCCAGTGGCTACACCTTC. Amino acid sequence: CASSAYRTGASGYTF.

This chain joins TRBV5-1 and TRBJ2-3, with 7 bases matching TRBD1. After removal of 6 bases from V and 1 base from J, the junction contained 8 bases not matched to a gene. Germline V gene lookup returns CDR1 SGHRS and CDR2 YFSETQ. The length of the CDR3 is 15 residues. The DNA of the CDR3 is TGCGCCAGCAACGGCGACAGGGCGGGCACAGATACGCAGTATTTT. It encodes CASNGDRAGTDTQYF.

This sequence joins TRBV7-8 and TRBJ1-6; 8 bases line up with TRBD1. V gave up 1 base and J gave up 7 bases; unmatched junction bases: 3. There are 15 residues in the CDR3. The germline V gene encodes CDR1 SGHVS and CDR2 FQNEAQ. This CDR3 reads CASSLGTGNNSPLHF. The CDR3 coding sequence is TGTGCCAGCAGCTTAGGGACAGGGAACAATTCACCCCTCCACTTT.

This clone is a singleton in its sample. The rearrangement links TRBV28 to TRBJ2-7, with D tentatively TRBD2 (6 bases). The length of the CDR3 is 15 residues. V lost 7 bases to trimming and J lost 6 bases, with 22 bases between them. Germline V gene lookup returns CDR1 MDHEN and CDR2 SYDVKM. The CDR3 here is CASTPRGYKLGEQYF. Here the CDR3 DNA reads TGTGCCAGCACCCCCCGGGGGTACAAACTGGGCGAGCAGTACTTC. Combining the CDR3 with reference TRBV28 and TRBJ2-7 gives the whole variable domain DVKVTQSSRYLVKRTGEKVFLECVQDMDHENMFWYRQDPGLGLRLIYFSYDVKMKEKGDIPEGYSVSREKKERFSLILESASTNQTSMYLCASTPRGYKLGEQYFGPGTRLTVT.

The chain recombines TRBV15 with TRBJ1-5; D uncertain. Germline CDR1 is LNHNV and CDR2 is YYDKDF (reference sequence). V lost 5 bases and J lost 7, with 9 bases in between. This CDR3 is 12 amino acids long. In DNA form, the CDR3 reads TGTGCCACCAGCCCTCTTCGGCAGCCCCAGCATTTT. Encoded protein: CATSPLRQPQHF.

V and J are TRBV28 and TRBJ2-7; D remains ambiguous. The germline V gene encodes CDR1 MDHEN and CDR2 SYDVKM. The CDR3 has 14 residues. Trimming shortened V by 3 bases and J by 2 bases, and 11 bases separated the two germline ends. CDR3 DNA sequence: TGTGCCAGCAGTTTTCGGCAGGAAACCTACGAGCAGTACTTC. It encodes CASSFRQETYEQYF.

This rearrangement joins TRBV2 to TRBJ2-2, with D perhaps matching TRBD1 or TRBD2 (5 bases each). Germline-derived CDR1 and CDR2 are SNHLY and FYNNEI. The V and J ends lost 7 bases and 2 bases respectively, with 14 bases between them. The CDR3 sequence is 15 residues long. CDR3 sequence reads: CASTRGDHNTGELFF. The CDR3 DNA sequence: TGTGCCAGCACCAGAGGGGACCACAACACCGGGGAGCTGTTTTTT.

J is TRBJ1-6 and V is TRBV6-1; D is ambiguous. Trimming removed 1 base at V and 5 bases at J, with 12 bases between. Germline CDR1 reads MNHNS; CDR2 reads SASEGT. The CDR3 contains 16 residues. The CDR3 coding sequence is TGTGCCAGCAGTGAAGTAGGGTACAACGATAATTCACCCCTCCACTTT. Amino acid sequence: CASSEVGYNDNSPLHF.